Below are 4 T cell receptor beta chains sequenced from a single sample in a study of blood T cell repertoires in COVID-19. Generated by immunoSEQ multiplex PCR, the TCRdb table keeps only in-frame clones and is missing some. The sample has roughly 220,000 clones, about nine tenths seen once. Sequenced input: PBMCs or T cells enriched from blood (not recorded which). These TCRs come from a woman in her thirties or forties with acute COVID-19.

The CDR3 reads CAWGYRGLRTEAFF. The CDR3 nucleotides are TGTGCCTGGGGATACAGGGGGCTGAGGACTGAAGCTTTCTTT. The chain combines TRBV30 with TRBJ1-1; 9 nucleotides align to TRBD1. CDR1 is GTSNPN, CDR2 SVGIG, per germline (reference sequence). V was pared by 5 bases and J by 5 bases, with 9 bases of the junction left unmatched. The CDR3 length is 14 residues.

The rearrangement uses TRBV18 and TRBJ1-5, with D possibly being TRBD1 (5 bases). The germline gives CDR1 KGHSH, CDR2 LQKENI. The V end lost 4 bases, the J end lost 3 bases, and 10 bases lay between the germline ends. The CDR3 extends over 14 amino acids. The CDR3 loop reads CASSQGFDNQPQHF. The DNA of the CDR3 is TGTGCCAGCTCACAGGGGTTCGACAATCAGCCCCAGCATTTT.

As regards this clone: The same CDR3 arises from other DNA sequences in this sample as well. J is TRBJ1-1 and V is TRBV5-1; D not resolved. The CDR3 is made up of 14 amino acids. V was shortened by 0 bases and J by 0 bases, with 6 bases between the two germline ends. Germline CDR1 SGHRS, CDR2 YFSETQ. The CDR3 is CASSLGPVNTEAFF. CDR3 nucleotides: TGCGCCAGCAGCTTGGGTCCTGTGAACACTGAAGCTTTCTTT.

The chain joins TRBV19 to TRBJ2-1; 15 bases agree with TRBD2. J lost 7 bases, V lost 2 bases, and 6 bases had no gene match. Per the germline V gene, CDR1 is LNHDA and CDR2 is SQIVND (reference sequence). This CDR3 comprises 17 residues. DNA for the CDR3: TGTGCCAGTAGTATATCGGGACTAGCGGGGGGAACTAATGAGCAGTTCTTC. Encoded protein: CASSISGLAGGTNEQFF.